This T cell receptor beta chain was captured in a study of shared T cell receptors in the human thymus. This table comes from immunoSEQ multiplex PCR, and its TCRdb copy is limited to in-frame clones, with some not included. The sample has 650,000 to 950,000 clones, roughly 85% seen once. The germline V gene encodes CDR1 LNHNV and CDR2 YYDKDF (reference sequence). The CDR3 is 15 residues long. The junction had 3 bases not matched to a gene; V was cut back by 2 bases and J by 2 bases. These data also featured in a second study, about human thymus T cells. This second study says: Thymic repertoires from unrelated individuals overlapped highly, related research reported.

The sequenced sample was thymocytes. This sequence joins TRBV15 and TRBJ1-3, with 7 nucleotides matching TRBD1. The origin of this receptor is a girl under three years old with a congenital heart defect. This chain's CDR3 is CATSRTTGAGNTIYF. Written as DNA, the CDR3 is TGTGCCACCAGCAGAACAACAGGGGCTGGAAACACCATATATTTT.